These 4 T cell receptor beta chains share one sample of origin, sequenced in a study of cytomegalovirus exposure and HLA in healthy donors. In the PCR, 60 Vbeta and 13 Jbeta primers were used. The table came from immunoSEQ multiplex PCR; TCRdb's copy has only in-frame clones and leaves some out. The sample lists some 180,000 clones, about 82% seen once, with 1.5% to 2% in the top ten. Sequencing used PBMCs. Receptors were obtained from a man younger than 35 in good health and CMV-seronegative.

The CDR3 sequence is CATQRGEGRGGTEAFF. The CDR3 bases are TGTGCCACCCAGCGGGGGGAGGGCCGGGGAGGTACTGAAGCTTTCTTT. The rearrangement links TRBV27 to TRBJ1-1; possibly TRBD1 for D (5 bases). V lost 10 bases to trimming and J lost 5 bases, with 26 bases between them. CDR3 length: 16 amino acids. Per germline, CDR1 MNHEY and CDR2 SMNVEV (reference sequence).

The chain employs TRBV19 and TRBJ2-1; tentatively, D is TRBD2 (6 bases). Germline CDR1 LNHDA, CDR2 SQIVND (reference sequence). There are 15 residues in the CDR3. The V end was cut by 6 bases, the J end by 0 bases, with 12 bases between. CDR3: CASRISGLSYNEQFF. DNA of the CDR3: TGTGCCAGTAGGATTAGCGGTCTCTCCTACAATGAGCAGTTCTTC.

This chain joins TRBV5-4 and TRBJ1-2; possibly TRBD1 for D (6 bases). V shed 0 bases and J shed 6 bases, with 12 bases lying between them. Germline V gene lookup returns CDR1 SGHNT and CDR2 YYREEE (reference sequence). The length of the CDR3 is 14 residues. CDR3 coding DNA: TGTGCCAGCAGCTTGGCCGGGGGGGCTCATGGCTACACCTTC. Its translation is CASSLAGGAHGYTF.

The V and J genes are TRBV19 and TRBJ1-5; D is unclear. Germline V gene lookup returns CDR1 LNHDA and CDR2 SQIVND (reference sequence). The CDR3 sequence is 15 residues long. V shed 5 bases and J shed 1 base, with 12 bases lying between them. Written as DNA, the CDR3 is TGTGCCAGTAGTTCCTTGACTAGGAGCAATCAGCCCCAGCATTTT. Translation gives CASSSLTRSNQPQHF. Drawing the rest from reference TRBV19 and TRBJ1-5, the complete variable domain is DGGITQSPKYLFRKEGQNVTLSCEQNLNHDAMYWYRQDPGQGLRLIYYSQIVNDFQKGDIAEGYSVSREKKESFPLTVTSAQKNPTAFYLCASSSLTRSNQPQHFGDGTRLSIL.